What follows describes a single TCR beta chain. The data originate from a study of blood T cell repertoires in COVID-19. Study as a whole: PBMCs, B-cell-depleted T cells, or T cells provided the cDNA or gDNA that made up the material.

V gave up 0 bases and J gave up 8 bases, with 9 bases separating them. The CDR3 is made up of 13 amino acids. The germline V gene encodes CDR1 SGHRS and CDR2 YFSETQ. Original analysis: How many nucleated cells were present was estimated from reference gene primer amplification. Sequenced by immunoSEQ multiplex PCR; TCRdb stores in-frame clones only, minus some. The DNA was the basis for D and trimming; V, J and clone size are from that table. This table holds hundreds of thousands of clones, more than 85% found once. The chain couples TRBV5-1 to TRBJ1-5; the D gene is possibly TRBD1 (6 bases). The source of this sequence is a man in his 70s with acute or convalescent COVID-19. The specimen was peripheral blood. CDR3 DNA sequence: TGCGCCAGCAGCTTGGAAGGGGGGGAGCCCCAGCATTTT. It yields the protein CASSLEGGEPQHF.